This paragraph covers one T cell receptor beta chain sequence. Its antigen is unknown. Within one base of it there is no much larger clone, and no base qualities were kept. The CDR3 numbers 18 residues from cysteine through phenylalanine. The DNA shown is the 54-base CDR3, in frame from base 1. CDR1 and CDR2, per the germline V gene (reference sequence), are MNHEY and SMNVEV. Trimming takes 5 bases off V and 0 bases off J; junction bases not matched to a gene: 7. For TCRbeta CDR3 sequencing, genomic DNA from the sorted cells was extracted using the QIAGEN DNeasy Blood and Tissue Kit. High-throughput TCRbeta CDR3 sequencing, which included PCR amplification with bias correction and internal controls, was done commercially through immunoSEQ. On the study's bioinformatics: A unique productive TCRbeta sequence was defined by the CDR3 nucleotide sequence when primers matched, and otherwise by the CDR3 amino acid sequence together with the Vbeta and Jbeta genes. As a correction for sorting error, sequences shared between sorted populations at a frequency ratio of 2:1 or less were discarded, and the remaining shared sequences were assigned to the higher population. A sequence was defined as donor-reactive if the sequence was expanded at least 5-fold in CFSE-low cells compared with unstimulated cells and had a frequency of at least 0.01% in CFSE-low cells. Jensen-Shannon divergence, calculated on the top 100 TCRbeta sequences ranked by frequency, was used to quantify repertoire divergence. When a sample had multiple sequencing runs, each run was corrected for sorting error separately and the runs were then pooled. TCRdb limited this immuneACCESS table to in-frame rearrangements with V and J called. A share of clones is missing; checked studies link under half to unresolved V genes, and the rest is unexplained. That table gives V, J and clone size, and the DNA gave D and trimming. Across this sample there are some 68,000 clones, with around 83% seen only once. Approximately 4% of the sample rests with the top ten.

The sample comes from a study of Tregs in tolerant kidney transplant recipients (dated by TCRdb to the late 2010s). For context, the study as a whole: The study applied TCRbeta sequencing to find donor-specific regulatory T cells before combined kidney and bone marrow transplantation and then followed those same cells after transplant. Several methods of expanding Tregs specific for an allogeneic donor were compared by TCRbeta repertoire sequencing in a few healthy controls.

Findings and caveats that apply to the study as a whole: The study was limited by small patient numbers, and the findings need validation in larger populations and under other immunosuppression protocols. Expanding Tregs with activated donor B cells appeared to identify the most biologically relevant and donor-specific TCRbeta repertoire. Biological reproducibility was not directly addressed, though technical replication error appeared minimal.

Thawed PBMCs were FACS-sorted into unstimulated Tregs (CD4+CD25+CD127-), CD4+ non-Tregs (CD4+CD25-), CD4 cells and CD8 cells. Healthy control blood came either as purchased buffy coats or from healthy volunteers. Healthy control blood was separated into PBMCs by Ficoll density gradient and cryopreserved, and patient PBMCs were collected both before and after transplant. Sequencing input: CD4+ T cells from blood. This TCR was recovered from a human donor in good health. The sequence links TRBV27 to TRBJ1-6; 10 middle bases align to TRBD1. The CDR3 corresponds to CASSLRQGASSYNSPLHF. The DNA sequence is given as TGTGCCAGCAGTCTCCGACAGGGGGCGAGCTCCTATAATTCACCCCTCCACTTT.